Shown below are 8 T cell receptor beta chains from a single sample sequenced in a study of Ad26.COV2.S vaccination and SARS-CoV-2 variants. The method was immunoSEQ multiplex PCR; TCRdb's version includes in-frame clones alone and lacks a portion of them. The table shows more than 300,000 clones, with about 85% occurring only once. Treatment of the sample: some 20 received Ad26.COV2.S at low or high dose, single or two shots; about five received placebo; per-sample allocation not given. Samples analyzed were those drawn on day 63 after the first vaccine or placebo injection. This sample comprised peripheral blood, obtained in a trial of Ad26.COV2.S vaccine versus placebo. Receptor source: a person between 18 and 65 years old who received the Ad26.COV2.S COVID-19 vaccine or a placebo.

This chain connects TRBV18 to TRBJ1-2; TRBD1 agrees at 7 bases. The CDR3 sequence is 14 residues long. V dropped 2 bases and J dropped 4; count of bases not matched to a gene: 4. Germline assignment: CDR1 KGHSH and CDR2 LQKENI. The CDR3 is CASSPFRDSYGYTF. Here the CDR3 DNA reads TGTGCCAGCTCACCATTTAGGGACAGCTATGGCTACACCTTC.

The chain employs TRBV5-1 and TRBJ1-5, with TRBD1 matching 8 bases. Trimming at V came to 4 bases and at J to 3 bases, leaving 6 bases not matched to a gene. Germline CDR1 and CDR2: SGHRS and YFSETQ. The CDR3 has 15 residues. The CDR3 nucleotides are TGCGCCAGCAGCATTGGGACAGGCCTCAATCAGCCCCAGCATTTT. Its translation: CASSIGTGLNQPQHF.

The rearrangement uses TRBV19 and TRBJ1-1, with a possible D match to TRBD1 (5 bases). The CDR3 spans 19 residues. V lost 1 base, J lost 5 bases, and 26 bases lay in between. Germline V lookup: CDR1 LNHDA, CDR2 SQIVND (reference sequence). The chain's CDR3 is CASSIGGGWTGRVWTEAFF. CDR3 bases: TGTGCCAGTAGTATAGGAGGAGGATGGACGGGGCGGGTGTGGACTGAAGCTTTCTTT.

The gene calls are TRBV4-1 and TRBJ1-4; D unclear. CDR1 is MGHRA, CDR2 YSYEKL, per germline. Between the trimmed V and J ends, which lost 1 base and 8 bases, there was a span of 11 bases. CDR3 length: 14 amino acids. CDR3 nucleotides: TGCGCCAGCAGCCAAGGGGTGGTAAGAGAAAAACTGTTTTTT. It is translated as CASSQGVVREKLFF.

The chain recombines TRBV2 with TRBJ1-6; no definite D call. Deletions cut 2 bases from V and 12 bases from J, with 5 bases between. CDR1 is SNHLY and CDR2 is FYNNEI in the germline V gene. The CDR3 has 11 amino acids. The CDR3 nucleotides read TGTGCCAGCAGTGAACTCAGACCCCTCCACTTT. This codes for CASSELRPLHF. The full variable domain, its missing parts supplied by reference TRBV2 and TRBJ1-6, is EPEVTQTPSHQVTQMGQEVILRCVPISNHLYFYWYRQILGQKVEFLVSFYNNEISEKSEIFDDQFSVERPDGSNFTLKIRSTKLEDSAMYFCASSELRPLHFGNGTRLTVT.

The chain couples TRBV14 to TRBJ1-2; no clear D. CDR1 and CDR2 from the germline V gene are SGHDN and FVKESK. This CDR3 has 16 residues. Trimming pared 0 bases from V and 7 bases from J, leaving 18 bases between. The CDR3 loop is CASSQDLAGGDPGYTF. CDR3 nucleotide sequence: TGTGCCAGCAGCCAAGATCTGGCAGGAGGAGATCCTGGCTACACCTTC.

This sequence joins TRBV7-6 and TRBJ2-2; D remains unclear. Germline values: CDR1 SGHVS, CDR2 FNYEAQ. The CDR3 consists of 15 residues. V lost 1 base, J lost 6 bases, and 12 bases lay in between. The CDR3 reads CASSLGSADAGELFF. CDR3 nucleotides: TGTGCCAGCAGCTTAGGGTCAGCAGACGCCGGGGAGCTGTTTTTT.

This clone appeared once. This chain links TRBV15 with TRBJ1-2; possible D gene TRBD1, 6 bases. The germline V gene encodes CDR1 LNHNV and CDR2 YYDKDF (reference sequence). Between the trimmed V and J ends, which lost 1 base and 8 bases, there was a span of 14 bases. The CDR3 runs 14 residues. The CDR3 nucleotides read TGTGCCACCAGCAGAGTAGCAGGGGTCGAGGGCTACACCTTC. This gives the protein CATSRVAGVEGYTF.